This T cell receptor (beta chain) came from a study of blood T cell repertoires in COVID-19. Looking at the study overall: Italy, Spain and the United States were the sources of the convalescent and acute COVID-19 samples.

Those who participated ranged in age from 18 to 89 years and resided in about two dozen US areas. In assigning cohorts, the study relied on participant-reported clinical history. J lost 2 bases, V lost 4 bases, and 10 bases had no gene match. CDR1 and CDR2 from the germline V gene are SGHAT and FQNNGV. The CDR3 is 17 residues long. In the study's own analysis: Amplified reference gene primers provided the basis for estimating nucleated cell counts. Assay: immunoSEQ multiplex PCR; the TCRdb copy retains only in-frame clones and omits some. V and J calls and clone size are as listed in that table; D and trimming were resolved from the DNA. Here the sample spans 100,000 to 150,000 clones, 84% being singletons.

The sequence was obtained from a woman under 40 who had recovered from COVID-19. The chain employs TRBV11-2 and TRBJ2-2, with TRBD1 matching over 7 bases. What was sequenced was PBMCs or T cells enriched from blood (not recorded which). The CDR3 sequence is CASSSTRQGLNTGELFF. In DNA, the CDR3 is TGTGCCAGCAGCTCTACCCGACAGGGTCTAAACACCGGGGAGCTGTTTTTT. Combining the CDR3 with reference TRBV11-2 and TRBJ2-2 gives the whole variable domain EAGVAQSPRYKIIEKRQSVAFWCNPISGHATLYWYQQILGQGPKLLIQFQNNGVVDDSQLPKDRFSAERLKGVDSTLKIQPAKLEDSAVYLCASSSTRQGLNTGELFFGEGSRLTVL.